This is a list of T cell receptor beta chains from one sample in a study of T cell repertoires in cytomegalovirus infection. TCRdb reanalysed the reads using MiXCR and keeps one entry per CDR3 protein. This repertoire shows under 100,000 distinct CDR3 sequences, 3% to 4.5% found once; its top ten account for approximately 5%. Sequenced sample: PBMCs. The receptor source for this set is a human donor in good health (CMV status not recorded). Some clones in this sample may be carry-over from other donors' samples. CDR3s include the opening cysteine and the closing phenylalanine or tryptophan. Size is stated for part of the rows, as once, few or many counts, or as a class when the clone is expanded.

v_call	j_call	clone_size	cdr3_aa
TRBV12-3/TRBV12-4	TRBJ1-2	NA	CASSFRGVDAYTF
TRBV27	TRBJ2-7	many	CASSSSYEQYF
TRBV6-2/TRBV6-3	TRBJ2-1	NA	CASTSDSSSYNEQFF
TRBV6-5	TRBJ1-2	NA	CASRIGLDGGYTF
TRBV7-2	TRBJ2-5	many	CASSLELFETQYF
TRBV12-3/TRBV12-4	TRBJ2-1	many	CASTQTSGGWNEQFF
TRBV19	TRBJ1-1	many	CASSISMNTEAFF
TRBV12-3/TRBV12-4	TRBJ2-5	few	CASSLNTGFGGTQYF
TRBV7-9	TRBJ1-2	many	CASSSQGTNYGYTF
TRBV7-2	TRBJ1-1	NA	CASSGRSSEAFF
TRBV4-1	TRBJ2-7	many	CASSLEVELTYEQYF
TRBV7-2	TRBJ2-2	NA	CASSPDSGELFF
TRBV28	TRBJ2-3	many	CASRVTGSTDTQYF
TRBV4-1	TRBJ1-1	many	CASSQEQTRTNTEAFF